One and the same sample provided the 13 T cell receptor beta chains below, sequenced in a study of blood T cell repertoires in COVID-19 (TCRdb year 2020). The library was made by the immunoSEQ multiplex PCR assay. Held by TCRdb, this immuneACCESS table contains in-frame sequences only and omits some clones. Under half of the omission traces to an unresolved V gene where checked; the cause of the rest is unknown. For this sample there are roughly 200,000 clones; 82% appear just once. The ten most abundant clones make up approximately 8.4% of the sample. Sequencing was carried out using peripheral blood. The receptor source for this set is a woman of 80 years or more with COVID-19, enrolled during active disease.

The chain has TRBV3-1 (or the pseudogene TRBV3-2) and TRBJ2-7; no reliable D call. V dropped 4 bases and J dropped 4 bases, with 17 bases sitting between them. Germline CDR1 and CDR2: LGHDT and YNNKEL (reference sequence). This CDR3 contains 15 residues. The CDR3 bases are TGTGCCAGCAGCCGACAAGGTGGAAAAAATTACGAGCAGTACTTC. Amino acids: CASSRQGGKNYEQYF.

Note on this clone: Other DNA variants within this sample encode the same CDR3. The gene calls are TRBV19 and TRBJ2-6; 8 nucleotides agree with TRBD1. CDR3 length: 15 residues. J gave up 2 bases and V 4 bases, and 1 base lay outside the gene matches. CDR1 is LNHDA, CDR2 SQIVND, per germline (reference sequence). CDR3 loop: CASSTGGAGANVLTF. CDR3 in DNA: TGTGCCAGTAGTACAGGGGGCGCTGGGGCCAACGTCCTGACTTTC. The full variable domain, completed using reference TRBV19 and TRBJ2-6, is DGGITQSPKYLFRKEGQNVTLSCEQNLNHDAMYWYRQDPGQGLRLIYYSQIVNDFQKGDIAEGYSVSREKKESFPLTVTSAQKNPTAFYLCASSTGGAGANVLTFGAGSRLTVL.

The rearrangement uses TRBV20-1 and TRBJ1-2, with 9 nucleotides matching TRBD1. V shed 3 bases and J 1 base; nucleotides not matched to a gene: 12. Germline assignment: CDR1 DFQATT and CDR2 SNEGSKA (reference sequence). The CDR3 is made up of 17 amino acids. This CDR3 is CSASLERDRVLNYGYTF. The CDR3 DNA follows: TGCAGTGCTAGTCTAGAACGGGACAGGGTTCTTAACTATGGCTACACCTTC.

This clone was observed once. V usage is TRBV11-2 and J usage is TRBJ2-7; 9 positions agree with TRBD1. V shed 6 bases and J 1 base; nucleotides not matched to a gene: 10. Germline values: CDR1 SGHAT, CDR2 FQNNGV. The CDR3 totals 16 residues. In DNA form, the CDR3 reads TGTGCCAGCAGAATAAACAGGGGGCGACGGTCCTACGAGCAGTACTTC. It specifies CASRINRGRRSYEQYF.

V gene TRBV19 combines with J gene TRBJ1-5, with 7 bases aligning to TRBD1. CDR3 size: 18 residues. Germline V gene data show CDR1 as LNHDA and CDR2 as SQIVND (reference sequence). The junction had 14 bases not matched to a gene; V was cut back by 1 base and J by 5 bases. CDR3 sequence reads: CASSIAPPGTDFDQPQHF. CDR3 coding DNA: TGTGCCAGTAGTATAGCTCCCCCTGGGACAGATTTCGATCAGCCCCAGCATTTT.

The V gene is TRBV6-5, the J gene TRBJ2-1, with 12 bases identical to TRBD1. The CDR3 consists of 15 residues. V shed 6 bases, J shed 5 bases, and the junction held 5 bases outside the gene matches. Germline CDR1 reads MNHEY; CDR2 reads SVGAGI. The CDR3 here is CASRLGTGGHNEQFF. In DNA form, the CDR3 reads TGTGCCAGCAGGTTGGGGACAGGGGGCCACAATGAGCAGTTCTTC.

This clone has a single count. V usage is TRBV27 and J usage is TRBJ2-7, with 7 bases matching TRBD2. The trim removed 5 bases at V and 2 bases at J, leaving 6 bases unmatched. This CDR3 has 14 residues. Germline CDR1 is MNHEY and CDR2 is SMNVEV (reference sequence). In nucleotides, the CDR3 is TGTGCCAGCAGTCCCCGGGACTACGCCTACGAGCAGTACTTC. Translating gives CASSPRDYAYEQYF.

The gene calls are TRBV5-1 and TRBJ2-7, with 9 bases identical to TRBD1. Germline V gene sequence: CDR1 SGHRS, CDR2 YFSETQ. This CDR3 region has 14 residues. The junction had 9 bases not matched to a gene; V was cut back by 9 bases and J by 2 bases. This CDR3 is CATSETGGTYEQYF. DNA for the CDR3: TGCGCCACCTCCGAGACAGGGGGGACCTACGAGCAGTACTTC.

This clone has just one count. The rearrangement uses TRBV18 and TRBJ1-1; D gene uncertain. Germline V gives CDR1 KGHSH, CDR2 LQKENI. V dropped 2 bases and J dropped 8 bases, with 12 bases sitting between them. The CDR3 length is 13 residues. In DNA, the CDR3 is TGTGCCAGCTCACCAGGGCAGGCCGCGGAAGCTTTCTTT. Protein: CASSPGQAAEAFF. The full variable domain, completed using reference TRBV18 and TRBJ1-1, is NAGVMQNPRHLVRRRGQEARLRCSPMKGHSHVYWYRQLPEEGLKFMVYLQKENIIDESGMPKERFSAEFPKEGPSILRIQQVVRGDSAAYFCASSPGQAAEAFFGQGTRLTVV.

The V and J genes are TRBV12-3 or TRBV12-4 and TRBJ2-7; D is uncertain. The CDR3 is 13 residues long. V lost 3 bases, J lost 1 base, and 7 bases lay in between. The CDR3 here is CASSLGRSYEQYF. CDR3 bases: TGTGCCAGCAGTTTGGGCAGGTCCTACGAGCAGTACTTC.

Only one count was recorded for this clone. The rearrangement joins TRBV10-3 to TRBJ2-3, with D tentatively TRBD2 (5 bases). Trimming left V 8 bases short and J 0 bases short, with 6 bases between. The CDR3 has 12 residues. Per germline, CDR1 ENHRY and CDR2 SYGVKD. CDR3 sequence (DNA): TGTGCCATCCGGGGAAGCACAGATACGCAGTATTTT. Encoded protein: CAIRGSTDTQYF.

This sequence joins TRBV28 and TRBJ1-5; D is perhaps TRBD1 (6 bases). Germline V CDR1 and CDR2: MDHEN, SYDVKM. V was cut by 7 bases and J by 5 bases, with 18 bases left in between. This CDR3 is built from 15 residues. CDR3 sequence (DNA): TGTGCCAGCACCTCCCGACAGGTACGGGATCAGCCCCAGCATTTT. Amino acid sequence: CASTSRQVRDQPQHF.

Only one count was recorded for this clone. This sequence joins TRBV6-6 and TRBJ1-2; D is uncertain. Germline V gene sequence: CDR1 MNHNY, CDR2 SVGAGI (reference sequence). Trimming pared 3 bases from V and 8 bases from J, leaving 7 bases between. This CDR3 is 11 amino acids long. DNA for the CDR3: TGTGCCAGCAGTTATACTGAGGGCTACACCTTC. Amino acids: CASSYTEGYTF.